Shown below are 19 T cell receptor beta chains from a single sample sequenced in a study of cytomegalovirus exposure and HLA in healthy donors. The PCR used 60 Vbeta and 13 Jbeta primers. Libraries were prepared by immunoSEQ multiplex PCR; TCRdb keeps only in-frame clonotypes and omits some of them. The sample carries 100,000 to 150,000 clones, about three quarters recorded once. Material for sequencing was PBMCs. The receptors come from a female donor in good health and CMV-seronegative.

This clone has a handful of counts. The rearrangement joins TRBV5-6 to TRBJ1-1; D is perhaps TRBD1 (5 bases). Germline V gene sequence: CDR1 SGHDT, CDR2 YYEEEE. The length of the CDR3 is 16 residues. Trimming left V 4 bases short and J 5 bases short, with 21 bases between. In DNA, the CDR3 is TGTGCCAGCAGCCCTGTGGGAGGGACCCGGGGGACTGAAGCTTTCTTT. This gives the protein CASSPVGGTRGTEAFF.

The gene calls are TRBV5-4 and TRBJ2-1, with D possibly matching TRBD2 (5 bases). This CDR3 contains 17 residues. Germline CDR1 reads SGHNT; CDR2 reads YYREEE (reference sequence). V shed 4 bases and J shed 2 bases, with 19 bases lying between them. CDR3 DNA: TGTGCCAGCAGCCCCTCTAGCTCCCTTAACACCTACAATGAGCAGTTCTTC. Translation: CASSPSSSLNTYNEQFF.

This clone came up a few times. The chain carries TRBV6-5 and TRBJ2-5; D might be TRBD1 (5 bases). This CDR3 comprises 14 residues. Germline V gene lookup returns CDR1 MNHEY and CDR2 SVGAGI. V shed 6 bases and J shed 0 bases, with 11 bases lying between them. CDR3 in amino acids: CASRRDSYQETQYF. The CDR3 region has the DNA TGTGCCAGCAGGCGTGACAGCTACCAAGAGACCCAGTACTTC.

J is TRBJ2-5 and V is TRBV10-3, with a tentative D call TRBD2 (6 bases). The CDR3 extends over 15 amino acids. The V end lost 8 bases, the J end lost 0 bases, and 16 bases lay between the germline ends. CDR1 ENHRY and CDR2 SYGVKD come from the germline V gene. For the CDR3, the DNA is TGTGCCATCGGGGGGTTCGGAGCAAACCAAGAGACCCAGTACTTC. Translated: CAIGGFGANQETQYF.

The rearrangement joins TRBV30 to TRBJ2-3; TRBD2 matches at 12 bases. The CDR3 consists of 15 residues. The germline V gene encodes CDR1 GTSNPN and CDR2 SVGIG (reference sequence). With V trimmed by 6 bases and J by 1 base, 5 bases remained unmatched. CDR3 protein: CACQTSGGRTDTQYF. For the CDR3, the DNA is TGTGCCTGCCAGACTAGCGGGGGACGCACAGATACGCAGTATTTT.

The rearrangement links TRBV5-1 to TRBJ2-5; 7 positions agree with TRBD2. Germline CDR1 is SGHRS and CDR2 is YFSETQ. The CDR3 has 15 residues. Trimming removed 4 bases from V and 4 bases from J; junction bases left unmatched: 10. The CDR3 loop is CASSPTTGGRETQYF. CDR3 nucleotides: TGCGCCAGCAGCCCAACGACCGGGGGGAGAGAGACCCAGTACTTC.

The V call is TRBV6-1, the J call TRBJ1-2, with D unresolved. V lost 2 bases, J lost 0 bases, and 10 bases lay in between. The CDR3 is made up of 15 amino acids. The germline V gene has CDR1 MNHNS and CDR2 SASEGT. The DNA for the CDR3 is TGTGCCAGCAGTGAACTCGGGGAAGCTAACTATGGCTACACCTTC. The encoded protein is CASSELGEANYGYTF.

The chain has TRBV27 and TRBJ1-2; 8 bases agree with TRBD1. The V gene end was trimmed by 2 bases and the J gene end by 5 bases; junction bases not matched to a gene: 7. CDR1 and CDR2 from the germline V gene are MNHEY and SMNVEV (reference sequence). The CDR3 is 15 residues long. The CDR3 DNA sequence: TGTGCCAGCAGTTTAATGCGGACAGGGCGTTATGGCTACACCTTC. Its translation: CASSLMRTGRYGYTF.

The V gene is TRBV9, the J gene TRBJ2-3; weak D call: TRBD2 (5 bases). Per germline, CDR1 SGDLS and CDR2 YYNGEE. V was pared by 4 bases and J by 0 bases, with 9 bases between. The CDR3 loop spans 14 amino acids. The CDR3 bases are TGTGCCAGCAGCAGCAGGACTAGCACAGATACGCAGTATTTT. Translated: CASSSRTSTDTQYF.

V is TRBV19 and J is TRBJ1-1; D might be TRBD1 (6 bases). The CDR3 length is 11 residues. CDR1 and CDR2 from the germline V gene are LNHDA and SQIVND (reference sequence). CDR3 DNA sequence: TGTGTCTCGGGGGGCTGGACTGAAGCTTTCTTT. Protein: CVSGGWTEAFF.

V gene TRBV18 combines with J gene TRBJ2-1; D remains ambiguous. The germline V gene encodes CDR1 KGHSH and CDR2 LQKENI. This CDR3 has 16 residues. The ends were cut back, 0 bases at V and 2 bases at J, with 11 bases in the middle. CDR3 amino acids: CASSPPLTAAYNEQFF. The DNA of the CDR3 is TGTGCCAGCTCACCACCGTTGACTGCAGCCTACAATGAGCAGTTCTTC.

The gene calls are TRBV2 and TRBJ2-1; no firm D call. CDR1 is SNHLY and CDR2 is FYNNEI in the germline V gene. V was shortened by 5 bases and J by 7 bases, with 6 bases between the two germline ends. CDR3 length: 11 amino acids. The CDR3 loop reads CASSLLNEQFF. The CDR3 DNA reads as TGTGCCAGCAGTCTCTTGAATGAGCAGTTCTTC.

CDR3 sequence (DNA): TGCGCCAGCAGCCTTAGTACGGCTAGCGGGGGGTATGAGCAGTTCTTC. Amino acids: CASSLSTASGGYEQFF. V and J are TRBV4-1 and TRBJ2-1; TRBD2 aligns across 11 bases. Germline trimming cut 4 bases from V and 8 bases from J; bases unmatched to any gene: 10. Germline CDR1 reads MGHRA; CDR2 reads YSYEKL. The CDR3 is 16 amino acids.

The V call is TRBV19, the J call TRBJ1-1; D is possibly TRBD1 (5 bases). This CDR3 is 14 amino acids long. CDR1 and CDR2 (germline): LNHDA, SQIVND (reference sequence). V lost 5 bases and J 0 bases, leaving 10 bases between the germline ends. The CDR3 here is CASSRQLMNTEAFF. CDR3 nucleotides: TGTGCCAGTAGTCGACAGCTAATGAACACTGAAGCTTTCTTT.

This rearrangement joins TRBV2 to TRBJ2-7; 7 positions match TRBD1. Germline assignment: CDR1 SNHLY and CDR2 FYNNEI. The CDR3 runs 16 residues. V gave up 1 base and J gave up 4 bases; unmatched junction bases: 10. The CDR3 DNA follows: TGTGCCAGCAGTGAAGAGGGCAGGGGGAAATGGTACGAGCAGTACTTC. It codes for CASSEEGRGKWYEQYF.

The chain employs TRBV5-1 and TRBJ2-7, with 11 bases aligning to TRBD1. Germline-derived CDR1 and CDR2 are SGHRS and YFSETQ. The trim removed 3 bases at V and 2 bases at J, leaving 4 bases unmatched. The CDR3 length is 15 residues. The CDR3 DNA follows: TGCGCCAGCAGCTGGGGGGGACAGGGGGCCTACGAGCAGTACTTC. Translation gives CASSWGGQGAYEQYF.

The gene calls are TRBV7-3 and TRBJ2-3; 9 nucleotides line up with TRBD2. This CDR3 comprises 16 residues. The V gene end was trimmed by 4 bases and the J gene end by 1 base; junction bases not matched to a gene: 6. The germline CDR1 and CDR2 sequences are SGHTA and FQGTGA. The CDR3 here is CASSSLAGAGTDTQYF. DNA of the CDR3: TGTGCCAGCAGCTCCTTAGCGGGGGCCGGCACAGATACGCAGTATTTT.

The rearrangement joins TRBV12-5 to TRBJ2-2; 8 nucleotides agree with TRBD2. The CDR3 length is 14 residues. From germline, CDR1 is LGHNT and CDR2 FRNRAP. After removal of 3 bases from V and 6 bases from J, the junction contained 3 bases not matched to a gene. The CDR3 protein is CASGFGGASGELFF. As DNA, the CDR3 is TGTGCTAGTGGTTTCGGGGGGGCGTCCGGGGAGCTGTTTTTT.

The chain has TRBV7-8 and TRBJ2-5, with a weak D call TRBD2 (6 bases). Matching the DNA end better, TRBJ2-7 makes the J call doubtful. CDR1 SGHVS and CDR2 FQNEAQ come from the germline V gene. The CDR3 length is 13 residues. The CDR3 region has the DNA TGTGCCAGCAGTCTAGCGCCAACCTACGAGCAGTACTTC. It translates to CASSLAPTYEQYF.